This T cell receptor (beta chain) was sequenced during a study of T cells in Graves' hyperthyroidism and ophthalmopathy. Broader study findings: A model using 13 V-J features told ophthalmopathy apart from stable hyperthyroidism. In the blood, most expanded thyroid clonotypes above 0.001 appeared as well.

V trimming: 4 bases; J trimming: 2 bases; junction bases outside the gene matches: 6. There are 16 residues in the CDR3. The V gene's germline CDR1 is MNHNS and CDR2 SASEGT. Using RNA transcripts as the source, TCR beta CDR3 regions were amplified. HTBI primers were the set used in a first-round RT-PCR of the TCR CDR3. A single record per CDR3 protein comes from TCRdb applying MiXCR to the multiplex PCR reads. Among over 250,000 distinct CDR3 sequences listed, around 15% were seen once. This clonotype was observed many times. Antigen specificity is unknown. Patients affected by ophthalmopathy presented a Clinical Activity Score of at least 3, a NOSPECS grade of at least 4, and disease duration below 3 months. Exclusion of patients followed from uncontrolled infection, other autoimmune disease, pregnancy or lactation.

The material sequenced was blood. This TCR came from a woman between 35 and 50 years old with Graves' ophthalmopathy. The J gene is TRBJ2-2, the V gene TRBV6-1, with TRBD2 matching over 8 bases. Here the CDR3 DNA reads TGTGCCAGCAGTGTTACTAGCGGACCTAACACCGGGGAGCTGTTTTTT. As protein: CASSVTSGPNTGELFF.